The clone carrying this TCR beta chain was observed once. The data stem from a study of blood T cell repertoires in COVID-19. CDR3 length equals 11 residues. V was pared by 5 bases and J by 11 bases, with 12 bases between. Germline CDR1 reads PRHDT; CDR2 reads FYEKMQ (reference sequence). Authors' processing steps: Nucleated cell number was recorded as an estimate derived from reference gene primer amplification. The method was immunoSEQ multiplex PCR; TCRdb's version includes in-frame clones alone and lacks a portion of them. The DNA gave D and trimming, while V, J and clone size come from that table. The sample has some 400,000 clones, 81% seen once.

V and J are TRBV13 and TRBJ1-1; D possibly corresponds to TRBD1 (6 bases). This receptor was identified in a human donor with acute or convalescent COVID-19. The donor label of this sample is uncertain. Sequenced material: peripheral blood. The CDR3 reads CASSPQGHAFF. CDR3 DNA sequence: TGTGCCAGCAGCCCTCAGGGGCATGCTTTCTTT.